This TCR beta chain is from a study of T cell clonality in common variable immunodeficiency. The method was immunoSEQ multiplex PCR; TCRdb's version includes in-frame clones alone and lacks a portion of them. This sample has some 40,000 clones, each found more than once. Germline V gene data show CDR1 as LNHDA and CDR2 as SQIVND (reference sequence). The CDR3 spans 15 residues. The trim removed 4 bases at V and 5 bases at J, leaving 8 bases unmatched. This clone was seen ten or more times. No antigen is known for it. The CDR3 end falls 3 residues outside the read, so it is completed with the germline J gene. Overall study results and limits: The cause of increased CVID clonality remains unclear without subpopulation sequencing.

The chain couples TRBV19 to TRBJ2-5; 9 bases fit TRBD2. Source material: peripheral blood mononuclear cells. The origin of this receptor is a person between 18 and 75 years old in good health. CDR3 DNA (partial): TGTGCCAGTAGTACTGGACTAGCGAGAGGGGAGACC. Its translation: CASSTGLARGET. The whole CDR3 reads CASSTGLARGETQYF.